The sequence of this TCR beta chain was determined in a study of cytomegalovirus exposure and HLA in healthy donors (dated by TCRdb to about 2017). Some background on the complete study: An earlier analysis of approximately 640 of the donors reported 276 Gb of sequence data and 117 million unique TCR beta sequences from 150 million to 200 million T cells. About five DR-DQ haplotypes were handled as single units for association and clustering, since linkage in the cohort was strong. In an earlier analysis of roughly 600 of the donors, high-throughput TCR beta sequencing was used to judge whether each TCR beta V gene segment behaved as functional or pseudogenic. Roughly 300 gigabases of sequencing data and approximately 84 million unique TCR sequences were included in an early release covering 550 to 800 HLA-typed donors. A separate validation cohort of over a hundred different subjects was used in addition to the 666-subject first cohort. All discovery cohort repertoires had been generated using a single sequencing platform. In the later analysis, no new phenotypic data were used to find candidate immune exposures; instead, reliance was placed on TCR beta sequences and their occurrence across donors. Among the roughly 390 genotyped donors, about 85% belonged to the genetic ancestry cluster associated with self-reported Caucasian donors. In a later genetic analysis, genome-wide SNP genotypes for about 55% of the 666 donors were used, and that subset was treated as a discovery cohort. Across around 400 genotyped donors of the cohort, an average of about 240,000 unique TCR beta nucleotide sequences per donor were sequenced, and approximately 17% of those sequences were non-productive. The study aimed to test whether cataloging public T cell receptors could reveal signatures of past pathogen exposure. Using immunosequencing, the study profiled T cell repertoires from about 610 subjects and related those repertoires to cytomegalovirus serostatus. To predict cytomegalovirus infection status, the study brought together high-throughput TCR immunosequencing, statistical association of individual TCRs with disease status, and machine learning. HLA typing included class I and class II loci at four-digit resolution. Typing coverage differed by locus: A, B, C, DRB1 and DQB1 were typed in about 629-640 donors, DQA1 in about 550, DPA1 in some 570, and DPB1 in 472. Donor age, sex, ethnicity and CMV serostatus were compiled together with the repertoire data. A later analysis re-examined previously published TCR beta repertoires from around 670 donors and added high-resolution HLA genotyping to investigate patterns of TCR occurrence. Points the paper makes about the study in general: A further reported finding was that TCR beta sequences accurately predicted the HLA-A and HLA-B alleles for most subjects in the first cohort. Presence/absence analyses assumed roughly uniform sequencing depth across donors, an assumption that may not hold. While some public TCRs were present in many individuals, most TCR sequences turned up only very rarely across donors. The cohort was sequenced for TCR beta chains only, and without alpha or paired-chain data the features that could be detected were limited. In vitro tests confirmed that a few of the cytomegalovirus-associated TCR beta chains recognize cytomegalovirus antigens. In a later analysis, HLA-associated TCR beta chains were found to be more clonally expanded and to have lower generation probabilities than equally common non-associated chains. Compared with the approximately 600-donor mean, donors in an Asian-associated ancestry cluster had fewer N-insertions in productive TCRs, according to a later genetic analysis. According to a later analysis, TCR association rates differed among HLA loci, with DRB1 alleles showing the most associated TCRs and HLA-C alleles showing the fewest. According to a later analysis, parvovirus B19, influenza, CMV and Epstein-Barr virus appeared linked to several top co-occurrence clusters. According to a later analysis, most CMV-associated TCR beta chains appeared to be HLA-restricted, and the HLA associations seemed to be driven largely by CMV exposure. An association between a missense DCLRE1C variant and V-gene and J-gene trimming of TCR beta chains was found in a later genetic analysis and replicated in an independent cohort. The study listed approximately 150 TCR beta chains as associated with cytomegalovirus. Strong co-occurrence of HLA alleles, especially DR and DQ, made assigning TCR associations to individual alleles difficult. The classifier was reported to diagnose cytomegalovirus status with high specificity and sensitivity in both the original cohort and the validation cohort. The authors suggested that the approach could potentially be extended to other disease states and immunological phenotypes. Because counts were too low, under 20 rarely observed V segments, including chromosome 9 orphons, were left out of the earlier analysis of 587 of the donors. The 87-base-pair reads could not distinguish some IMGT-functional V segments, including TRBV6-2 and TRBV6-3, so those segments were excluded. Because some donors lacked HLA typing at each locus, the association tests relied only on the typed subset. The sequencing pipeline was judged likely to have produced a cluster of highly shared sequence variants as a technical artifact. CMV serostatus was the only immune exposure information available for the cohort. In an earlier analysis of approximately 590 of the donors, most TCR beta V segments appeared in productive rearrangements about 90% or about 30% of the time, broadly matching IMGT annotations. Correlated functional status among segregating V segments might reflect linkage disequilibrium, but an unknown experimental factor could not be ruled out. At a false discovery rate of 0.05, a later analysis linked some 17,000 TCR beta sequences to specific HLA alleles.

The cohort was made up of about 610 healthy bone marrow donors. At the time of sampling, all cohort members were nominally healthy, though unrecorded immune exposures were likely present. The donor tested CMV seronegative and was one of the 352 seronegative cohort members. A peripheral blood sample was provided by each donor, and peripheral blood mononuclear cells were used for TCR beta sequencing. The Qiagen DNeasy Blood Extraction Kit was used to extract genomic DNA from the blood cell samples. A note on this clone: This receptor's antigen is unknown. There are no base qualities to consult, and no much larger clone falls within one base.

The library was made by the immunoSEQ multiplex PCR assay. For the multiplex PCR, a mixture combining 60 forward primers for TCR Vbeta segments and 13 reverse primers for TCR Jbeta segments was used. Amplification of the CDR3 region of rearranged TCR beta genes was performed with a multiplex PCR assay on genomic DNA. On the Illumina HiSeq System, the amplified TCR beta libraries were sequenced as 87-base-pair reads. The original methods were these. In a later analysis, tens of millions of unique TCR beta chains were counted across the roughly 610 repertoires, and approximately 11 million of these chains were shared by at least two donors. Raw reads were error-corrected and collapsed into unique sequences by a nearest-neighbor algorithm in which closely related sequences were merged to remove PCR and sequencing errors. V, D and J gene segments were assigned by aligning CDR3 sequences to IMGT reference sequences. For a sequence to be retained, a match of at least six nucleotides was required to both a V gene segment and a J gene segment. A rearrangement was called productive if the CDR3 had no stop codons and remained in frame with V and J, and every other rearrangement was called non-productive. CDR3 was defined according to IMGT convention as the region running from the second conserved V-encoded cysteine to the conserved J-encoded phenylalanine. In an earlier analysis of approximately 500 of the donors, sequences lacking an unambiguous match to a single V gene segment were excluded. In an earlier analysis of around 590 of the donors, a V segment was called functional when productive rearrangements were above 56.7%, and segregating when the standard deviation between donors exceeded 5%. A statistical classification framework was built for diagnosing cytomegalovirus status from the catalog of TCR beta chain sequences. In a later analysis, TCR nucleotide sequences were compared against IMGT/GENE-DB human TR gene sequences so that V and J genes could be assigned. A later analysis assigned CDR3 sequences and most-parsimonious VDJ recombination scenarios with the TCRdist pipeline. In a later analysis, every TCR beta chain was defined by the combination of its CDR3 amino acid sequence and its V-gene family, and reads without a unique V-gene family were dropped. As a way to deal with suspected cross-contamination and a sequencing artifact, a later analysis dropped 450 to 600 nucleotide sequences that were highly shared and had low generation probability. In a later analysis, a clonal expansion index for each public chain was calculated from normalized within-repertoire ranks of inferred template counts. Generation probabilities in a later analysis came from a VDJ recombination model fitted to out-of-frame rearrangements, and those results were checked against IGoR. Hypergeometric tests were used in a later analysis to score TCR-TCR, TCR-HLA and TCR-CMV co-occurrence, with a repertoire-size bias correction applied to the TCR pairs. To estimate false discovery rates, a later analysis permuted the HLA or CMV assignments 20 times. A later analysis grouped co-occurring TCRs with DBSCAN, adding TCRdist sequence similarity when clustering within HLA-allele-positive subsets. For co-occurrence clustering, repertoires with fewer than 30,000 or more than 120,000 public chains were excluded, along with 5 or 6 repertoires with anomalous nucleotide sharing. What TCRdb holds here is the immuneACCESS table cut down to in-frame rearrangements. Part of the clones is not present; checked against another copy, under half of the missing clones reflect an unresolved V gene, and the others are unexplained. V and J calls plus clone size are reproduced from that table; the DNA served to infer D and trimming. This sample comprises around 150,000 clones, 68% of them detected only once. Together, the top ten hold 4% to 5.5% of the sample.

Sequences SGHRS (CDR1) and YFSETQ (CDR2) are obtained from the germline V gene. Counted from cysteine to phenylalanine, this CDR3 has 17 amino acids. Of the read, only the CDR3 DNA is kept; its 51 bases are in frame from base 1. Trimmed from V: 3 bases; trimmed from J: 1 base; junction bases lacking a gene match: 8. The V gene is TRBV5-1 and the J gene is TRBJ2-4; 9 middle bases align to TRBD1. Specimen: PBMCs. This receptor was taken from a man between 60 and 75 years old in good health and CMV-seronegative. DNA sequence: TGCGCCAGCAGCTCCAGGACAGGGGAGTATGCCAAAAACATTCAGTACTTC. Translated, this is CASSSRTGEYAKNIQYF. Extended through the reference TRBV5-1 and TRBJ2-4 proteins, this CDR3 yields the full variable domain: KAGVTQTPRYLIKTRGQQVTLSCSPISGHRSVSWYQQTPGQGLQFLFEYFSETQRNKGNFPGRFSGRQFSNSRSEMNVSTLELGDSALYLCASSSRTGEYAKNIQYFGAGTRLSVL.